This record concerns one T cell receptor (beta chain) sequence. The antigen is unknown. Sequencing was performed with immunoSEQ multiplex PCR; in TCRdb, only in-frame clones are kept and a portion is missing. The sample has 60,000 to 70,000 clones, roughly 90% seen once. The data were obtained in a study of OX40 agonist ivuxolimab in advanced cancers. The overall study: Patients took ivuxolimab, an agonistic anti-OX40 (CD134) antibody. The study enrolled dose-escalation patients with hepatocellular carcinoma, melanoma, renal cell or head and neck cancer.

Study-wide findings and caveats: On average, CD8+ T cells showed a greater number of expanded clones than CD4+. At 0.1 to 3.0 mg/kg and by week 6, CD4+ and CD8+ T cells in the blood had expanded clonally.

Germline V gene data show CDR1 as MDHEN and CDR2 as SYDVKM. Trimming removed 2 bases from V and 0 bases from J, with 16 bases in between. This CDR3 comprises 17 residues. V and J are TRBV28 and TRBJ1-1, with TRBD1 as a possible D gene (5 bases). This material consisted of CD4+ or CD8+ T cells sorted from blood, taken in a trial of the OX40 agonist ivuxolimab. The receptor was isolated from an adult with an advanced solid tumor such as melanoma, head and neck, liver or kidney cancer. The DNA of the CDR3 is TGTGCCAGCAGTTTAGGAGACCAGGGCGTCATGAACACTGAAGCTTTCTTT. Translation: CASSLGDQGVMNTEAFF.